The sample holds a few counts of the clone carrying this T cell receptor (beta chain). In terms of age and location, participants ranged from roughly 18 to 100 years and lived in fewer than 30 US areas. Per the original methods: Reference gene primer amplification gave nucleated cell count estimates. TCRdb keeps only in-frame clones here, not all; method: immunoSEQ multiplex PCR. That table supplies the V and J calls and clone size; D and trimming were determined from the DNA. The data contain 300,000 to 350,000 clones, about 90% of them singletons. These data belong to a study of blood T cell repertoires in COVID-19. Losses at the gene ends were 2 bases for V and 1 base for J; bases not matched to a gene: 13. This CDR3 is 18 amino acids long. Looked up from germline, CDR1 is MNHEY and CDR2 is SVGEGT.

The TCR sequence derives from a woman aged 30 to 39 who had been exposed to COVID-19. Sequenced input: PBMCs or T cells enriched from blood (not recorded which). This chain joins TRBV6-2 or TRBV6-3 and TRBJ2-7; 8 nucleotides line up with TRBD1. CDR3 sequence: CASSYPLGTGTGSYEQYF. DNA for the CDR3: TGTGCCAGCAGTTACCCCTTAGGGACCGGGACAGGATCCTACGAGCAGTACTTC.